This paragraph reports one T cell receptor (beta chain). The sample comes from a study of shared clonotypes between healthy human individuals. The germline CDR1 and CDR2 sequences are SGHDT and YYEEEE. The CDR3 has 14 residues. Unmatched junction bases numbered 3, after V lost 1 base and J lost 5 bases. Clones were sequenced by immunoSEQ multiplex PCR, and TCRdb holds only the in-frame ones, with some missing. The sample includes approximately 1,500,000 clones, approximately 98% seen only once; the top ten take about 0.45%. The source is a man between 25 and 39 years old in good health. The sample taken for sequencing was naive CD4+ T cells sorted from blood. Subset meaning: CD45RA+ positively selected. The rearrangement joins TRBV5-6 to TRBJ1-5; 7 positions agree with TRBD1. CDR3: CASSLLQGDQPQHF. DNA for the CDR3: TGTGCCAGCAGCTTGCTGCAGGGGGATCAGCCCCAGCATTTT. The whole variable domain, filled in from reference TRBV5-6 and TRBJ1-5, reads DAGVTQSPTHLIKTRGQQVTLRCSPKSGHDTVSWYQQALGQGPQFIFQYYEEEERQRGNFPDRFSGHQFPNYSSELNVNALLLGDSALYLCASSLLQGDQPQHFGDGTRLSIL.